The rows below give T cell receptor beta chains drawn from one sample of a study of shared T cell receptors in the human thymus. Method: immunoSEQ multiplex PCR; TCRdb's copy keeps in-frame clones and lacks some. The sample carries 630,000 or so clones, around 87% recorded once. This sample also belongs to another study, concerning human thymus T cells.

Input material: thymocytes. The origin of the receptors is a boy younger than two with a congenital heart defect. CDR3s include the opening cysteine and the closing phenylalanine or tryptophan. The D gene is left open where the match is weak. For some rows the clone size is stated as once, few or many, or as a class when expanded; others skip it.

D	V	J	length	size	DNA	CDR3
TRBD2	TRBV6-5	TRBJ2-7	14	-	TGTGCCAGCACCCCGGGAGGGCCCTCCAACGAGCAGTACTTC	CASTPGGPSNEQYF
-	TRBV5-5	TRBJ1-5	14	-	TGTGCCAGCAGCTTGGGAGGCAGGGAGGCGCCCCAGCATTTT	CASSLGGREAPQHF
-	TRBV9	TRBJ2-7	16	once	TGTGCCAGCAGCGTAGACTATCGTGGCAGGGTGGACGAGCAGTACTTC	CASSVDYRGRVDEQYF
TRBD2	TRBV4-3	TRBJ2-7	16	once	TGCGCCAGCAGCCAAGATCCCGGGACTAGCGGTTACGAGCAGTACTTC	CASSQDPGTSGYEQYF
TRBD2	TRBV7-2	TRBJ2-3	18	-	TGTGCCAGCAGCACATCCGGGACTAGCGGGGCAATCACAGATACGCAGTATTTT	CASSTSGTSGAITDTQYF
-	TRBV19	TRBJ1-6	13	once	TGTGCCACCAGGGGTCAAGTTAATTCACCCCTCCACTTT	CATRGQVNSPLHF
-	TRBV6-4	TRBJ2-1	16	-	TGTGCCAGCAGTGACTCGGTGGGGGGATCCTACAATGAGCAGTTCTTC	CASSDSVGGSYNEQFF
TRBD1	TRBV15	TRBJ1-2	13	-	TGTGCCACCAGCACCGGGACAGCTTATGGCTACACCTTC	CATSTGTAYGYTF
-	TRBV7-2	TRBJ2-1	11	-	TGTGCCAGCAGCGCCCTTTTCGGGCAGTTCTTC	CASSALFGQFF
-	TRBV6-1	TRBJ1-1	14	-	TGTGCGATAAGGGGGGGGGCGCTAGACGATGAAGCTTTCTTT	CAIRGGALDDEAFF
-	TRBV6-5	TRBJ2-5	16	-	TGTGCCAGCAGTTGGATAACAGGGCAAATCCAAGAGACCCAGTACTTC	CASSWITGQIQETQYF
-	TRBV7-2	TRBJ1-1	15	-	TGTGCCAGCACCCAAACGGGACAATTGGACACTGAAGCTTTCTTT	CASTQTGQLDTEAFF
TRBD1	TRBV14	TRBJ2-1	17	-	TGTGCCAGCAGCCAAGACTGTTCAGGGACAGGGTGCAATGAGCAGTTCTTC	CASSQDCSGTGCNEQFF
TRBD1	TRBV4-1	TRBJ1-5	17	-	TGCGCCAGCAGCCCCTCGACAGGGAGAGGGAGCAATCAGCCCCAGCATTTT	CASSPSTGRGSNQPQHF
TRBD1	TRBV2	TRBJ1-1	13	-	TGTGCCAGCAGTCAGGGGGTGGACACTGAAGCTTTCTTT	CASSQGVDTEAFF
TRBD2	TRBV27	TRBJ2-1	16	once	TGTGCCAGCAGTGCTCGGACTAGCGGGGACTACAATAAGCAGTTCTTC	CASSARTSGDYNKQFF
-	TRBV5-1	TRBJ1-4	15	once	TGCGCCAGCAGCCACCCAGACAGGTCACCCGAAAAACTGTTTTTT	CASSHPDRSPEKLFF
TRBD2	TRBV5-6	TRBJ2-1	17	once	TGTGCCAGCAGCGCCGGACTAGCGGGAAAGAAGAAAAATGAGCAGTTCTTC	CASSAGLAGKKKNEQFF
-	TRBV7-3	TRBJ2-7	13	-	TGTGCCAGCAGCCCTCAGGCCTCCTACGAGCAGTACTTC	CASSPQASYEQYF
-	TRBV2	TRBJ1-1	12	-	TGTGCCAGCAGACCCAGGGGCACTGAAGCTTTCTTT	CASRPRGTEAFF
TRBD1	TRBV15	TRBJ1-1	15	-	TGTGCCACCAGCAGACTTGGACAGGGGAACACTGAAGCTTTCTTT	CATSRLGQGNTEAFF
TRBD1	TRBV28	TRBJ2-7	15	-	TGTGCCAGCAGTTATAAGAACAGGGGGCCAGACGAGCAGTACTTC	CASSYKNRGPDEQYF
-	TRBV29-1	TRBJ2-3	12	-	TGCAGCGCCGAAACTAGGGCAGATACGCAGTATTTT	CSAETRADTQYF
-	TRBV18	TRBJ1-5	15	-	TGTGCCAGCTCACCATCCCAGGGCTACAATCAGCCCCAGCATTTT	CASSPSQGYNQPQHF
-	TRBV15	TRBJ2-3	16	-	TGTGCCACCAGCAGACCCGCAGCGGTACCCACAGATACGCAGTATTTT	CATSRPAAVPTDTQYF
-	TRBV5-8	TRBJ2-5	16	-	TGTGCCAGCAGCTTGGATGGGGCGAGTTCCGAAGAGACCCAGTACTTC	CASSLDGASSEETQYF
-	TRBV6-1	TRBJ2-7	15	-	TGTGCCAGCAGGGAGCCGACAGATATACGCTACGAGCAGTACTTC	CASREPTDIRYEQYF
TRBD2	TRBV7-2	TRBJ2-5	17	-	TGTGCCAGCAGCAATCCCCTTTCTCCGGGGGGGCTCGAGACCCAGTACTTC	CASSNPLSPGGLETQYF
TRBD1	TRBV6-4	TRBJ1-1	16	-	TGTGCCAGCAGATTACAGGGGGGAGAGGGGAACACTGAAGCTTTCTTT	CASRLQGGEGNTEAFF
-	TRBV30	TRBJ1-2	12	-	TGTGCCTGGAGTCCCCCTGGGAGAAGCTACACCTTC	CAWSPPGRSYTF
-	TRBV6-5	TRBJ1-2	15	few	TGTGCCAGCAGTTACCGGACAGCGACTAACTATGGCTACACCTTC	CASSYRTATNYGYTF
-	TRBV5-5	TRBJ1-5	14	-	TGTGCCAGCAGCTTGGTCGGTCAGGGTCCCACCCAGCATTTT	CASSLVGQGPTQHF
-	TRBV10-3	TRBJ2-3	16	once	TGTGCCATCAGTGATCTGGACTTTCCACACACAGATACGCAGTATTTT	CAISDLDFPHTDTQYF
TRBD2	TRBV7-2	TRBJ2-5	16	-	TGTGCCAGCAGCTTAGTTCTCCGGCGGGGGGAAGAGACCCAGTACTTC	CASSLVLRRGEETQYF
-	TRBV10-1	TRBJ2-7	14	-	TGCGCCAGCCCACGAAGGGCCCCGGGGTACGAGCAGTACTTC	CASPRRAPGYEQYF
TRBD2	TRBV6-1	TRBJ2-2	14	-	TGTGCCAGCACGGTCCTAGCGGTCGACGGGGAGCTGTTTTTT	CASTVLAVDGELFF
-	TRBV6-4	TRBJ2-1	15	-	TGTGCCAGCAGCCCCCACTACACTAGCTGGGGTGAGCAGTTCTTC	CASSPHYTSWGEQFF
TRBD2	TRBV4-2	TRBJ2-1	17	-	TGTGCCAGCAGCCCCGCGAGAGCGGGGGGCGGCATCAATGAGCAGTTCTTC	CASSPARAGGGINEQFF
-	TRBV6-6	TRBJ2-5	14	-	TGTGCCAGCAGTCGGGACACCGGGCAAGAGACCCAGTACTTC	CASSRDTGQETQYF
TRBD2	TRBV15	TRBJ2-1	17	-	TGTGCCACCAGCCCCAAGGCGGCGGGGGGGCTTTACAATGAGCAGTTCTTC	CATSPKAAGGLYNEQFF
-	TRBV4-3	TRBJ2-7	14	-	TGCGCCAGCAGCCAAGATCAGGCATCCTACGAGCAGTACTTC	CASSQDQASYEQYF
-	TRBV7-9	TRBJ1-6	16	-	TGTGCCAGCACCTCTTTCCGGAGCTCCTATAATTCACCCCTCCACTTT	CASTSFRSSYNSPLHF
-	TRBV15	TRBJ1-2	12	-	TGTGCCACCAGCAGAGACAGGGGAGGCTACACCTTC	CATSRDRGGYTF
TRBD1	TRBV5-1	TRBJ1-1	18	-	TGCGCCAGCAGCTTGGGGACCGGGACAGGGGGGAGAGGCACTGAAGCTTTCTTT	CASSLGTGTGGRGTEAFF
-	TRBV27	TRBJ2-5	13	-	TGTGCCAGCAGTTTCGACAGCGGGGAGACCCAGTACTTC	CASSFDSGETQYF
-	TRBV5-6	TRBJ1-2	14	-	TGTGCCAGCAGCTTGGGGGAGGGGGGCTATGGCTACACCTTC	CASSLGEGGYGYTF
TRBD1	TRBV14	TRBJ1-4	15	-	TGTGCCAGCAGCCAAGCGACAGGGGCTAATGAAAAACTGTTTTTT	CASSQATGANEKLFF
-	TRBV4-1	TRBJ1-1	17	-	TGCGCCAGCAGCGACCGGACGGGGGACTTATTGAACACTGAAGCTTTCTTT	CASSDRTGDLLNTEAFF
TRBD1	TRBV28	TRBJ2-2	12	-	TGCTCGACAGGGGGAAACACCGGGGAGCTGTTTTTT	CSTGGNTGELFF
-	TRBV7-2	TRBJ2-2	17	once	TGTGCCAGCAGCTTAGCTAGCAGGGGTTCGAACACCGGGGAGCTGTTTTTT	CASSLASRGSNTGELFF
TRBD1	TRBV13	TRBJ1-2	17	-	TGTGCCAGCAGCCCGAACCCGACAGGGGGCATGGACTATGGCTACACCTTC	CASSPNPTGGMDYGYTF